What follows are 2 T cell receptor beta chains derived from one specimen sequenced in a study of T cells expressing NK-cell markers. From its re-call of the 5' RACE reads, TCRdb lists each CDR3 protein once, without DNA. The sample's table shows around 470,000 distinct CDR3 sequences. The sequenced sample was blood T cells: a sorted CD56 or NKG2C T cell subset, CD4+ or CD8+ T cells, or bulk PBMC T cells (not recorded which). These receptors originate from a woman in her 50s in good health.

This sequence joins TRBV6-5 and TRBJ2-5; TCRdb's D call of TRBD1 is untestable without DNA. Per the germline V gene, CDR1 is MNHEY and CDR2 is SVGAGI. CDR3 length: 14 residues. CDR3 residues: CASIQSRGRGTQYF.

The rearrangement links TRBV4-2 to TRBJ2-2. The germline V gene has CDR1 LGHNA and CDR2 YNFKEQ. CDR3 size: 14 residues. The CDR3 region is CASHSFGNTGELFF.